This TCR beta chain was captured in a study of CD8+ T cells in alopecia areata. Points from the study as a whole: Normal skin's resident alphabeta T cells are sequenced alongside lesional scalp T cells.

CDR3 length: 13 amino acids. Germline V gives CDR1 SQVTM, CDR2 ANQGSEA. V dropped 8 bases and J dropped 3 bases, with 17 bases sitting between them. For this clone: Its antigen remains unidentified.

As the sequencing template, cDNA was produced by extracting RNA and reverse transcribing it. Assay used: immunoSEQ multiplex PCR; TCRdb lists only in-frame clones, some missing. The data show 200,000 to 250,000 clones, more than 45% seen once. Both peripheral blood and punch biopsies of lesional scalp skin were obtained from patients who had alopecia areata. The researchers isolated CD4+ and CD8+ T cells from PBMCs by sorting. The genes are TRBV29-1 and TRBJ2-7; maybe TRBD1 (6 bases). The TCR originated in a human donor with alopecia areata. The sequencing used CD4+ T cells sorted from blood, collected at week 0. CDR3 amino acids: CSFWGTRGYEQYF. The CDR3 nucleotides are TGCAGCTTTTGGGGGACAAGAGGCTACGAGCAGTACTTC.